This is a list of T cell receptor beta chains from one sample in a study of shared clonotypes between healthy human individuals. The data were produced by immunoSEQ multiplex PCR, yet TCRdb's version contains in-frame clones alone and is incomplete. The data contain about 520,000 clones, roughly 95% of them singletons. Sequencing was carried out using naive CD4+ T cells sorted from blood. Receptor source: a woman in her 30s in good health. The CDR3 runs from the conserved cysteine through the conserved F or W. D genes are given only for firm matches. Part of the rows lack a size; the others show once, few, many or a class for expanded clones.

d_call j_call clone_size v_call cdr3_aa cdr3_nt
NA TRBJ1-6 NA TRBV23-1 CASTRRQPDNSPLHF TGCGCCAGCACCCGTCGACAGCCAGATAATTCACCCCTCCACTTT
NA TRBJ2-5 once TRBV28 CASSTQARQETQYF TGTGCCAGCTCGACCCAAGCGAGGCAAGAGACCCAGTACTTC
TRBD2 TRBJ2-7 NA TRBV2 CASRISGGGSYEQYF TGTGCCAGCAGGATAAGCGGGGGGGGCTCCTACGAGCAGTACTTC
NA TRBJ1-2 NA TRBV13 CASSLAQNYGYTF TGTGCCAGCAGCTTAGCCCAAAACTATGGCTACACCTTC
TRBD2 TRBJ2-7 NA TRBV28 CASRTSGRALNEQYF TGTGCCAGCAGAACTAGCGGGAGGGCCCTTAACGAGCAGTACTTC
TRBD1 TRBJ2-3 NA TRBV23-1 CASSPSGDRKVLDTQYF TGCGCCAGCAGCCCTTCAGGGGACAGAAAGGTCCTTGATACGCAGTATTTT
TRBD2 TRBJ2-1 NA TRBV5-1 CASSLAGDYNEQFF TGCGCCAGCAGCCTAGCGGGGGATTACAATGAGCAGTTCTTC
NA TRBJ2-2 NA TRBV19 CASSIQALVGELFF TGTGCCAGTAGTATCCAGGCCCTAGTCGGGGAGCTGTTTTTT
NA TRBJ1-2 NA TRBV7-9 CASSLAGRNYGYTF TGTGCCAGCAGCTTAGCGGGCCGGAACTATGGCTACACCTTC
NA TRBJ2-7 once TRBV5-4 CASSSSYEQYF TGTGCCAGCAGCTCCAGCTACGAGCAGTACTTC
NA TRBJ2-7 once TRBV19 CASADSGPSYEQYF TGTGCCAGTGCGGACAGCGGACCCTCCTACGAGCAGTACTTC
TRBD2 TRBJ2-2 NA TRBV4-1 CASSQERIAGGLRNTGELFF TGCGCCAGCAGCCAAGAGCGGATAGCGGGAGGACTAAGGAACACCGGGGAGCTGTTTTTT
TRBD2 TRBJ2-1 NA TRBV19 CASSIDRTTSGANEQFF TGTGCCAGTAGTATAGATCGTACGACTAGCGGAGCCAATGAGCAGTTCTTC
NA TRBJ2-7 NA TRBV29-1 CSVRGASESYEQYF TGCAGCGTTCGGGGGGCTAGCGAATCCTACGAGCAGTACTTC
TRBD1 TRBJ2-7 once TRBV6-6 CASSSPTATGGYEQYF TGTGCCAGCAGTTCCCCCACGGCAACAGGGGGTTACGAGCAGTACTTC
TRBD2 TRBJ2-7 NA TRBV25-1 CASSELASGRYEQYF TGTGCCAGCAGTGAATTAGCTAGCGGGAGGTACGAGCAGTACTTC
NA TRBJ2-5 NA TRBV27 CASSLSYGRETQYF TGTGCCAGCAGTTTATCGTACGGCAGAGAGACCCAGTACTTC
NA TRBJ1-2 few TRBV7-2 CASSPPGIPNYGYTF TGTGCCAGCAGCCCACCTGGGATACCGAACTATGGCTACACCTTC